The clone carrying this TCR beta chain has a handful of counts. TCRdb re-analysed the 5' RACE reads in MiXCR, keeping a single row per CDR3 protein. The sample consists of 500,000 to 650,000 distinct CDR3 sequences, about 7.1% of them appearing once. The data were obtained in a study of identical twins. The CDR3 extends over 13 amino acids. Trimming at V came to 5 bases and at J to 8 bases, leaving 6 bases not matched to a gene. The germline V gene has CDR1 SGHAT and CDR2 FQNNGV. This sample was shared with a second study, whose subject was yellow fever vaccine responses in identical twins.

The rearrangement joins TRBV11-2 to TRBJ1-2, with TRBD1 matching 9 bases. Sequenced material: PBMCs. The clonotype originates from a woman under 30 in good health. The CDR3 loop is CASSLQGAQGYTF. CDR3 nucleotide sequence: TGTGCCAGCAGCCTACAGGGGGCCCAGGGCTACACCTTC.